These 16 T cell receptor beta chains were sequenced from one sample in a study of read filtering for tumor transcriptome and immune sequencing. From roughly 390 ng of RNA, a library with molecular barcoded alpha/delta and beta/gamma adaptors was made. TCRdb fed the reads into MiXCR, producing one record per CDR3 protein. The table shows around 50,000 distinct CDR3 sequences, with under 25% occurring only once. Sequenced sample: a population of CD138-negative cells sorted from bone marrow. Every receptor here comes from a donor aged 40 or over with multiple myeloma.

This clonotype was recorded many times. This rearrangement joins TRBV2 to TRBJ2-3; TRBD2 might be the D (5 bases). The CDR3 is 15 amino acids. The V end was cut by 6 bases, the J end by 6 bases, with 19 bases between. Per the germline V gene, CDR1 is SNHLY and CDR2 is FYNNEI. CDR3 in DNA: TGTGCCAGCAGGATGCGAGGACTGGCAGCGGATACGCAGTATTTT. It codes for CASRMRGLAADTQYF.

This clonotype was seen at least ten times. The V gene is TRBV30, the J gene TRBJ1-1; tentative D call: TRBD1 (5 bases). With 2 bases removed from V and 5 bases from J, the gap between germline ends came to 9 bases. Germline values: CDR1 GTSNPN, CDR2 SVGIG (reference sequence). The CDR3 loop spans 12 amino acids. The CDR3 loop is CAWSSTVTEAFF. CDR3 DNA: TGTGCCTGGAGTTCGACAGTTACTGAAGCTTTCTTT. The full variable domain, in which reference TRBV30 and TRBJ1-1 provide the parts outside the CDR3, is SQTIHQWPATLVQPVGSPLSLECTVEGTSNPNLYWYRQAAGRGLQLLFYSVGIGQISSEVPQNLSASRPQDRQFILSSKKLLLSDSGFYLCAWSSTVTEAFFGQGTRLTVV.

Many counts were recorded for this clonotype. The chain uses TRBV7-6 and TRBJ2-6, with 8 bases that match TRBD1. The CDR3 sequence is 17 residues long. In germline, CDR1 is SGHVS, CDR2 FNYEAQ. With 1 base clipped from V and 2 bases from J, the junction kept 4 bases outside the gene matches. The chain's CDR3 is CASSLVAGGPGANVLTF. In DNA form, the CDR3 reads TGTGCCAGCAGCTTAGTGGCAGGGGGCCCTGGGGCCAACGTCCTGACTTTC.

In its sample, this clonotype was seen many times. V and J are TRBV12-3 or TRBV12-4 and TRBJ2-5; D is uncertain. The CDR3 covers 14 residues. The ends were cut back, 4 bases at V and 2 bases at J, with 11 bases in the middle. Here the CDR3 reads CASSSSASQETQYF. DNA for the CDR3: TGTGCCAGCAGTTCTTCAGCATCACAAGAGACCCAGTACTTC.

This clonotype was picked up many times. The chain joins TRBV19 to TRBJ2-1; D perhaps matches TRBD2 (6 bases). The CDR3 length is 17 residues. V shed 1 base and J shed 0 bases, with 13 bases lying between them. Germline-derived CDR1 and CDR2 are LNHDA and SQIVND (reference sequence). The CDR3 coding sequence is TGTGCCAGTAGTATAGGGGTTAGCGGAACCTCCTACAATGAGCAGTTCTTC. Encoded protein: CASSIGVSGTSYNEQFF.

This clonotype was recorded only once. The chain employs TRBV3-1 and TRBJ2-2, with TRBD2 as a possible D gene (7 bases). The CDR3 has 15 amino acids. Germline V CDR1 and CDR2: LGHDT, YNNKEL (reference sequence). V lost 2 bases to trimming and J lost 5 bases, with 12 bases between them. CDR3 sequence (DNA): TGTGCCAGCAGCCAACATGGGGGGGCAACCGGGGAGCTGTTTTTT. This codes for CASSQHGGATGELFF.

This clonotype was seen once. A far larger clone differs by one base, so this is likely a read error. The rearrangement links TRBV12-3 or TRBV12-4 to TRBJ2-5; a weak D match, TRBD1 (5 bases). The CDR3 is made up of 13 amino acids. This CDR3 is CASSFAGSETQHF. CDR3 in DNA: TGTGCCAGCAGTTTCGCAGGGTCAGAGACCCAGCACTTC.

The rearrangement joins TRBV11-2 to TRBJ1-5; D call uncertain. V shed 1 base and J shed 2 bases, with 12 bases lying between them. This CDR3 spans 16 amino acids. Germline loops: CDR1 SGHAT, CDR2 FQNNGV. In DNA form, the CDR3 reads TGTGCCAGCAGCTTAGGTGGGCCCGGAGGCAATCAGCCCCAGCATTTT. Its protein is CASSLGGPGGNQPQHF.

This clonotype is deemed medium-sized. V gene TRBV25-1 combines with J gene TRBJ2-1; D ambiguous. CDR1 and CDR2 (germline): MGHDK, SYGVNS. This CDR3 region has 17 residues. Trimming left V 1 base short and J 3 bases short, with 16 bases between. The CDR3, as DNA: TGTGCCAGCAGTGAATCAAGTGTCAGAACCAACTACAATGAGCAGTTCTTC. Encoded protein: CASSESSVRTNYNEQFF.

This clonotype was counted many times. The V gene is TRBV2, the J gene TRBJ2-5, with TRBD2 identical over 12 bases. Trimming removed 7 bases from V and 5 bases from J; junction bases left unmatched: 2. The CDR3 has 13 amino acids. Germline CDR1 is SNHLY and CDR2 is FYNNEI. In nucleotides, the CDR3 is TGTGCCAGCACTAGCGGGGGGGAGGAGACCCAGTACTTC. Protein product: CASTSGGEETQYF.

This clonotype was seen ten or more times. This rearrangement joins TRBV24-1 to TRBJ2-1, with TRBD1 identical over 7 bases. Losses at the gene ends were 1 base for V and 9 bases for J; bases not matched to a gene: 8. The length of the CDR3 is 15 residues. Germline values: CDR1 KGHDR, CDR2 SFDVKD. This CDR3 reads CATSDLNRGKAEQFF. CDR3 DNA sequence: TGTGCCACCAGTGATTTAAACAGGGGTAAAGCTGAGCAGTTCTTC.

In its sample, this clonotype was seen many times. The chain couples TRBV11-2 to TRBJ1-1; tentatively, D is TRBD1 (6 bases). The CDR3 consists of 15 residues. Germline V gene data show CDR1 as SGHAT and CDR2 as FQNNGV. The germline V and J ends were trimmed by 5 bases and 1 base, with 14 bases remaining between them. Here the CDR3 DNA reads TGTGCCAGCAGCCGTAGGGACACAGGGAACACTGAAGCTTTCTTT. Residues: CASSRRDTGNTEAFF.

The sample holds a few counts of this clonotype. V gene TRBV20-1 combines with J gene TRBJ2-3, with TRBD1 matching over 8 bases. Germline CDR1 DFQATT, CDR2 SNEGSKA (reference sequence). The CDR3 consists of 13 residues. With V trimmed by 5 bases and J by 1 base, 2 bases remained unmatched. The CDR3 here is CSALTGGTDTQYF. The DNA for the CDR3 is TGCAGTGCTCTGACAGGGGGCACAGATACGCAGTATTTT.

Details on this clonotype: A read error may explain this, as a much larger clone is one base away. The CDR3 ends on some other residue instead of the conserved phenylalanine or tryptophan, so this is likely a read error. The chain couples TRBV7-8 to TRBJ2-1; TRBD2 matches at 14 bases. This CDR3 contains 18 residues. The junction had 15 bases not matched to a gene; V was cut back by 5 bases and J by 9 bases. CDR1 and CDR2 from the germline V gene are SGHVS and FQNEAQ. CDR3 in amino acids: CASSPLIGTSGRFGEQFS. CDR3 nucleotides: TGTGCCAGCAGCCCCTTAATTGGGACTAGCGGGAGATTTGGTGAGCAGTTCTCC.

The table lists this clonotype with many counts. A far larger clone is just one base off, so this is likely a read error. This rearrangement joins TRBV12-3 or TRBV12-4 to TRBJ2-1; the match to TRBD1 covers 10 bases. The CDR3 runs to 14 residues. The CDR3 is CASSRWDRGNGQFF. The DNA of the CDR3 is TGTGCCAGCAGCCGCTGGGACAGGGGTAATGGGCAGTTCTTC.

This clonotype was seen repeatedly, ten times or more. The chain joins TRBV7-3 to TRBJ1-1; D unresolved. CDR3 length: 15 residues. Trimming shortened V by 4 bases and J by 1 base, and 13 bases separated the two germline ends. Germline loops: CDR1 SGHTA, CDR2 FQGTGA. As DNA, the CDR3 is TGTGCCAGCAGCTCCGGGGTTGGGCCGAACACTGAAGCTTTCTTT. As protein: CASSSGVGPNTEAFF.